This T cell receptor (beta chain) stems from a study of PD-1 blockade in mismatch repair-deficient tumors. Overall study results and limits: Tumor-resident clones, often absent from pretreatment blood, expanded after pembrolizumab and then contracted.

The V gene lost 2 bases and the J gene lost 6 bases, with 11 bases spanning the gap. CDR1 is SNHLY, CDR2 FYNNEI, per germline. The CDR3 is 13 amino acids. Comments on this clone: Antigen unknown.

Sequencing was performed with immunoSEQ multiplex PCR; in TCRdb, only in-frame clones are kept and a portion is missing. The table has about 22,000 clones, approximately 84% seen once; the top ten hold about 15%. Every patient had mismatch repair deficiency by PCR or immunohistochemistry. The chain has TRBV2 and TRBJ2-7; possibly TRBD2 for D (6 bases). The sequenced sample was peripheral blood, obtained 2 weeks after starting pembrolizumab. The source of this sequence is an adult with mismatch repair-deficient cancer. The CDR3 sequence is CASSERREIEQYF. Here the CDR3 DNA reads TGTGCCAGCAGTGAAAGGAGGGAAATCGAGCAGTACTTC. The whole variable domain, remainder taken from reference TRBV2 and TRBJ2-7, is EPEVTQTPSHQVTQMGQEVILRCVPISNHLYFYWYRQILGQKVEFLVSFYNNEISEKSEIFDDQFSVERPDGSNFTLKIRSTKLEDSAMYFCASSERREIEQYFGPGTRLTVT.